The rows below give T cell receptor beta chains drawn from one sample of a study of cytomegalovirus exposure and HLA in healthy donors. Using immunoSEQ multiplex PCR, the repertoire was profiled, and TCRdb retains in-frame clones only, with some absent. The table has around 130,000 clones, about 73% seen once. Sequenced input: PBMCs. The receptors come from a human donor in good health. CDR3s include the opening cysteine and the closing phenylalanine or tryptophan. A D gene is named only where the DNA matches it firmly. Some rows mark clone size as missing; the rest say once, few, many or name a class of expanded clone.

>TRBJ2-6|few|NA|TRBV19
CASSIGTNRAGANVLTF
TGTGCCAGTAGTATCGGAACCAACAGGGCTGGGGCCAACGTCCTGACTTTC
>TRBJ2-1|NA|NA|TRBV27
CASSLSPFYSHNEQFF
TGTGCCAGCAGTTTATCCCCTTTCTATAGTCACAATGAGCAGTTCTTC
>TRBJ1-5|NA|NA|TRBV28
CASSLIPRNQPQHF
TGTGCCAGCAGTTTAATTCCCAGGAATCAGCCCCAGCATTTT
>TRBJ1-2|NA|TRBD1|TRBV19
CASSRGQGIYYGYTF
TGTGCCAGTAGTAGGGGACAGGGGATTTACTATGGCTACACCTTC
>TRBJ2-3|NA|NA|TRBV6-6
CASSDTADTQYF
TGTGCCAGCAGCGACACCGCCGATACGCAGTATTTT
>TRBJ1-3|NA|NA|TRBV30
CAWSNTPTGSGNTIYF
TGTGCCTGGAGTAACACCCCGACAGGCTCTGGAAACACCATATATTTT
>TRBJ2-5|NA|TRBD2|TRBV5-1
CASSLGTSGSFLQETQYF
TGCGCCAGCAGCCTAGGGACTAGCGGGAGTTTCCTTCAAGAGACCCAGTACTTC
>TRBJ2-7|NA|TRBD1|TRBV27
CASRKQGQLYEQYF
TGTGCCAGCAGGAAACAGGGGCAACTATACGAGCAGTACTTC
>TRBJ1-2|NA|NA|TRBV7-2
CASSLEFRLGRITF
TGTGCCAGCAGCTTAGAATTTAGATTAGGCAGGATTACCTTC
>TRBJ2-3|few|TRBD2|TRBV5-1
CASSLPSGSGDTQYF
TGCGCCAGCAGCTTACCTAGCGGGAGTGGGGATACGCAGTATTTT
>TRBJ2-7|few|TRBD1|TRBV30
CAGKGDRVVEQYF
TGTGCCGGAAAAGGGGACAGGGTTGTCGAGCAGTACTTC
>TRBJ2-7|few|NA|TRBV4-3
CASSQDLQVYRQYF
TGCGCCAGCAGCCAAGATTTACAGGTTTATAGGCAGTACTTC
>TRBJ1-1|NA|NA|TRBV11-3
CASSLVAGAGTEAFF
TGTGCCAGCAGCTTAGTCGCAGGGGCGGGCACTGAAGCTTTCTTT
>TRBJ2-2|NA|TRBD2|TRBV9
CASTGRAGGNTGELFF
TGTGCCAGCACTGGCCGAGCGGGAGGGAACACCGGGGAGCTGTTTTTT
>TRBJ1-5|NA|TRBD1|TRBV14
CASSQEAGGPSNQPQHF
TGTGCCAGCAGCCAAGAGGCAGGGGGTCCTAGCAATCAGCCCCAGCATTTT
>TRBJ1-1|NA|TRBD1|TRBV18
CASSQGTGGDTEAFF
TGTGCCAGCTCCCAAGGGACAGGGGGCGACACTGAAGCTTTCTTT
>TRBJ1-2|NA|TRBD1|TRBV5-6
CASSRQGGEGYTF
TGTGCCAGCAGCCGACAGGGGGGAGAGGGCTACACCTTC
>TRBJ2-7|few|TRBD2|TRBV19
CASGTSGSPYEQYF
TGTGCCAGCGGGACTAGCGGTAGCCCCTACGAGCAGTACTTC
>TRBJ2-5|NA|TRBD2|TRBV27
CASRRQGVAGGRETQYF
TGTGCCAGCAGAAGACAGGGAGTAGCGGGAGGGCGAGAGACCCAGTACTTC
>TRBJ2-3|NA|TRBD2|TRBV2
CASIGLAGVTGTDTQYF
TGTGCCAGCATTGGACTAGCGGGAGTGACGGGCACAGATACGCAGTATTTT
>TRBJ2-2|few|NA|TRBV29-1
CSVTGIANTGELFF
TGCAGCGTTACAGGGATAGCGAACACCGGGGAGCTGTTTTTT
>TRBJ2-1|NA|TRBD2|TRBV5-5
CASSLALLAGGQFF
TGTGCCAGCAGCTTGGCACTTTTGGCGGGGGGGCAGTTCTTC
>TRBJ1-1|few|NA|TRBV29-1
CSVATVTNTEAFF
TGCAGCGTCGCGACAGTGACGAACACTGAAGCTTTCTTT
>TRBJ2-7|once|NA|TRBV11-2
CASSPLTITYEQYF
TGTGCCAGCAGCCCTCTGACAATCACCTACGAGCAGTACTTC
>TRBJ2-5|NA|NA|TRBV7-2
CASRVEGALSPQYF
TGTGCCAGCCGGGTGGAGGGAGCCTTAAGTCCCCAGTACTTC
>TRBJ1-6|once|TRBD1|TRBV9
CASSTRQGNSPLHF
TGTGCCAGCAGCACCCGACAGGGGAATTCACCCCTCCACTTT
>TRBJ1-1|NA|TRBD1|TRBV10-3
CAISEAGGRTEAFF
TGTGCCATCAGTGAGGCAGGGGGGAGGACTGAAGCTTTCTTT
>TRBJ1-1|NA|NA|TRBV6-4
CASRRLGGPGVNTEAFF
TGTGCCAGCAGGCGGCTGGGGGGGCCCGGAGTGAACACTGAAGCTTTCTTT
>TRBJ2-1|NA|NA|TRBV30
CAWSVGYNEQFF
TGTGCCTGGAGTGTCGGGTATAATGAGCAGTTCTTC